Presented here are 16 T cell receptor beta chains from one specimen sequenced in a study of T cells expressing NK-cell markers. TCRdb derives one entry per CDR3 protein from the 5' RACE reads, leaving out DNA. The listing contains about 400,000 distinct CDR3 sequences. Sequencing was carried out using blood T cells: a sorted CD56 or NKG2C T cell subset, CD4+ or CD8+ T cells, or bulk PBMC T cells (not recorded which). The receptors were sampled from a woman aged 50 to 60 in good health.

The rearrangement uses TRBV24-1 and TRBJ2-5; without DNA, the TCRdb call of TRBD1 cannot be checked. The CDR3 totals 15 residues. Germline V lookup: CDR1 KGHDR, CDR2 SFDVKD. This CDR3 is CATSVPGSTKETQYF.

The chain links TRBV5-1 to TRBJ2-4; there is no DNA to check the TCRdb D call of TRBD2. Germline V gene lookup returns CDR1 SGHRS and CDR2 YFSETQ. The CDR3 is 16 amino acids. CDR3 region: CASSHGLAGGHDIQYF.

J is TRBJ2-3 and V is TRBV2. The V gene's germline CDR1 is SNHLY and CDR2 FYNNEI. There are 11 residues in the CDR3. The CDR3 loop is CASRELDTQYF.

The rearrangement joins TRBV9 to TRBJ2-1. There are 14 residues in the CDR3. Per the germline V gene, CDR1 is SGDLS and CDR2 is YYNGEE. The CDR3 loop is CASSVDPSRNEQFF.

The J gene is TRBJ2-7, the V gene TRBV12-3 or TRBV12-4. This CDR3 comprises 12 residues. The CDR3 protein is CASSPSRNEQYF.

The chain carries TRBV6-5 and TRBJ2-7; TCRdb picks TRBD1, but there is no DNA to check that call. Germline CDR1 reads MNHEY; CDR2 reads SVGAGI. The CDR3 contains 16 residues. The chain's CDR3 is CASSYAEGVAYYEQYF.

The rearrangement uses TRBV24-1 and TRBJ2-1; absent DNA, TCRdb's TRBD2 call cannot be checked. Germline assignment: CDR1 KGHDR and CDR2 SFDVKD. The CDR3 is 14 residues long. The CDR3 spells CATSDPWTNNEQFF.

The chain employs TRBV2 and TRBJ2-5; TCRdb's assignment of TRBD2 cannot be checked, as there is no DNA. Per germline, CDR1 SNHLY and CDR2 FYNNEI. The length of the CDR3 is 14 residues. The CDR3 sequence is CASKVQREQETQYF.

The J gene is TRBJ2-7, the V gene TRBV5-1. CDR1 is SGHRS, CDR2 YFSETQ, per germline. CDR3 length: 12 amino acids. CDR3 sequence reads: CARAGGPYEQYF.

The chain is built from TRBV10-3 and TRBJ2-1; TCRdb lists TRBD1, though no DNA is available to test this call. This CDR3 region has 17 residues. CDR1 is ENHRY and CDR2 is SYGVKD in the germline V gene. This chain's CDR3 is CAISGEGGSVTYNEQFF.

The rearrangement uses TRBV19 and TRBJ2-3; TCRdb's D call, TRBD2, is unchecked because there is no DNA. Germline V gene sequence: CDR1 LNHDA, CDR2 SQIVND (reference sequence). The CDR3 loop spans 14 amino acids. The CDR3 is CASSPIAGSDTQYF.

V gene TRBV29-1 combines with J gene TRBJ2-7; TCRdb outputs TRBD1, but without DNA this stays unchecked. Per the germline V gene, CDR1 is SQVTM and CDR2 is ANQGSEA. CDR3 length equals 11 residues. The chain's CDR3 is CSVGVGAEQYF.

The chain uses TRBV28 and TRBJ1-2. CDR3 length: 14 residues. Germline lookup yields CDR1 MDHEN and CDR2 SYDVKM. CDR3 in amino acids: CASISGGTNYGYTF.

The chain employs TRBV7-6 and TRBJ1-1; TCRdb gives TRBD1 as the D gene, but with no DNA this cannot be confirmed. Germline CDR1 and CDR2: SGHVS and FNYEAQ. The CDR3 covers 13 residues. The CDR3 reads CASSLRTGSEAFF.

V gene TRBV21-1 combines with J gene TRBJ2-2; TCRdb's D gene call, TRBD2, goes unchecked for lack of DNA. TRBV21-1 is a pseudogene segment. The CDR3 covers 16 residues. CDR3 residues: CASSKAASGSVGELFF.

The chain combines TRBV29-1 with TRBJ1-1. The germline V gene has CDR1 SQVTM and CDR2 ANQGSEA. The CDR3 has 12 amino acids. The CDR3 spells CSAGGVGTEAFF.